This is a list of T cell receptor beta chains from one sample in a study of T cell changes during pregnancy in multiple sclerosis. The protocol was immunoSEQ multiplex PCR, while the TCRdb copy is restricted to in-frame clones and leaves out a portion. The sample has about 20,000 clones; approximately 90% are singletons. The source material was CD8+ T cells from peripheral blood mononuclear cells, sampled in the second trimester of pregnancy. Source of these receptors: a female donor in good health, enrolled as a control in a pregnancy study. CDR3s include the opening cysteine and the closing phenylalanine or tryptophan. The D gene is left open where the match is weak. Only part of the rows carry a size: once, few, many, or a class if the clone is expanded.

. TRBJ2-7 14 . TRBV6-1 CASSASGESGEQYF TGTGCCAGCAGTGCGTCAGGGGAATCGGGGGAGCAGTACTTC
TRBD1 TRBJ2-1 17 once TRBV6-4 CASSDSYGEAGGFEQFF TGTGCCAGCAGTGACTCGTATGGGGAGGCAGGGGGCTTTGAGCAGTTCTTC
TRBD1 TRBJ1-6 15 . TRBV6-6 CASSYGTGGNSPLHF TGTGCCAGCAGTTACGGGACAGGGGGTAATTCACCCCTCCACTTT
. TRBJ1-1 16 . TRBV27 CASMVPGEPGNTEAFF TGTGCCAGCATGGTTCCGGGGGAGCCGGGGAACACTGAAGCTTTCTTT
TRBD2 TRBJ2-3 19 . TRBV7-9 CASRPTTSGRAFRTDTQYF TGTGCCAGCAGACCCACGACTAGCGGGAGGGCCTTTCGCACAGATACGCAGTATTTT
TRBD1 TRBJ2-7 14 . TRBV19 CASSIRDRGYEQYF TGTGCCAGTAGTATCCGGGACAGGGGGTACGAGCAGTACTTC
. TRBJ1-5 16 . TRBV7-9 CASSSLTGLVDQPQHF TGTGCCAGCAGTTCTCTTACAGGGTTGGTCGATCAGCCCCAGCATTTT
TRBD1 TRBJ1-5 13 . TRBV6-5 CASSQGAGQPQHF TGTGCCAGCAGCCAGGGGGCGGGACAGCCCCAGCATTTT
. TRBJ2-3 15 . TRBV28 CASSLYRGRADTQYF TGTGCCAGCAGTTTATACCGGGGTCGGGCAGATACGCAGTATTTT
TRBD1 TRBJ1-6 20 . TRBV23-1 CASSQSRRTGKTLYNSPLHF TGCGCCAGCAGTCAATCCCGACGGACAGGGAAGACTCTGTATAATTCACCCCTCCACTTT
. TRBJ2-3 15 . TRBV9 CASSVGRGEVDTQYF TGTGCCAGCAGCGTAGGGCGGGGCGAAGTAGATACGCAGTATTTT
. TRBJ2-7 13 . TRBV27 CASSFAGSYEQYF TGTGCCAGCAGTTTTGCAGGCTCCTACGAGCAGTACTTC
. TRBJ1-5 13 once TRBV28 CASTLGGAQPQHF TGTGCCAGCACCCTAGGGGGGGCCCAGCCCCAGCATTTT
TRBD1 TRBJ1-4 15 . TRBV27 CASSILTGGDEKLFF TGTGCCAGCAGCATCCTGACAGGGGGAGATGAAAAACTGTTTTTT
TRBD1 TRBJ2-1 11 once TRBV20-1 CSAGQDNEQFF TGCAGTGCTGGACAGGATAATGAGCAGTTCTTC
. TRBJ2-7 13 . TRBV6-5 CASSLTDSYEQYF TGTGCCAGCAGTTTGACAGATTCCTACGAGCAGTACTTC
TRBD2 TRBJ2-7 15 . TRBV28 CASSFSLAGTYEQYF TGTGCCAGCAGTTTCTCTCTAGCGGGCACCTACGAGCAGTACTTC
TRBD1 TRBJ2-1 12 . TRBV5-1 CASSKGAREQFF TGCGCCAGCAGCAAGGGGGCGAGGGAGCAGTTCTTC
TRBD2 TRBJ2-7 17 . TRBV4-2 CASSQDGFGGSTYEQYF TGTGCCAGCAGCCAAGATGGTTTTGGCGGGAGTACCTACGAGCAGTACTTC
. TRBJ1-1 14 . TRBV5-6 CASSLVRGNTEAFF TGTGCCAGCAGCTTGGTCAGGGGGAACACTGAAGCTTTCTTT
. TRBJ2-7 16 . TRBV11-2 CASSFGATTRSYEQYF TGTGCCAGCAGCTTTGGGGCTACCACCCGATCCTACGAGCAGTACTTC
TRBD2 TRBJ2-1 17 . TRBV5-1 CASSSPFVGGPGNEQFF TGCGCCAGCAGCTCCCCTTTTGTGGGAGGGCCGGGGAATGAGCAGTTCTTC
TRBD2 TRBJ2-1 16 . TRBV6-6 CASSYSKWTSSNEQFF TGTGCCAGCAGTTACTCGAAGTGGACTAGCTCCAATGAGCAGTTCTTC
. TRBJ2-7 11 . TRBV10-2 CASSRGYEQYF TGCGCCAGCAGCAGGGGTTATGAGCAGTACTTC
TRBD2 TRBJ2-3 19 . TRBV5-7 CASSLPSTSGGAGTDTQYF TGTGCCAGCAGCTTGCCATCGACTAGCGGGGGGGCCGGGACAGATACGCAGTATTTT
. TRBJ1-5 15 . TRBV6-1 CASTEGGAENQPQHF TGTGCCAGCACCGAAGGGGGGGCAGAGAATCAGCCCCAGCATTTT
TRBD1 TRBJ2-7 15 . TRBV6-4 CASSAGTGDSYEQYF TGTGCCAGCAGTGCCGGGACAGGGGACTCCTACGAGCAGTACTTC
. TRBJ2-1 14 . TRBV10-2 CASSESGQNNEQFF TGCGCCAGCAGTGAGTCAGGACAGAACAATGAGCAGTTCTTC
TRBD2 TRBJ2-7 13 . TRBV29-1 CSVGSSGSYEQYF TGCAGCGTTGGCAGTAGCGGGAGCTACGAGCAGTACTTC